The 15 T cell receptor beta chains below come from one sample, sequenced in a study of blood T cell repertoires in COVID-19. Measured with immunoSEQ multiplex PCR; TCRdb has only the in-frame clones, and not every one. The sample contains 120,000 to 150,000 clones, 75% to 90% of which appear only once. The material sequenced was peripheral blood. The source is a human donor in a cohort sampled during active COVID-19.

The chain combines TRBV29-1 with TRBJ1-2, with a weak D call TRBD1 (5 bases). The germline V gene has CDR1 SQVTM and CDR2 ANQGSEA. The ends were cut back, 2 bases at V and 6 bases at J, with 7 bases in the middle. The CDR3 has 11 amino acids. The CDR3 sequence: CSVELGDGYTF. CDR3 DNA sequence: TGCAGCGTTGAACTAGGGGATGGCTACACCTTC. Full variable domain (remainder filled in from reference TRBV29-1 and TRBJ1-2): SAVISQKPSRDICQRGTSLTIQCQVDSQVTMMFWYRQQPGQSLTLIATANQGSEATYESGFVIDKFPISRPNLTFSTLTVSNMSPEDSSIYLCSVELGDGYTFGSGTRLTVV.

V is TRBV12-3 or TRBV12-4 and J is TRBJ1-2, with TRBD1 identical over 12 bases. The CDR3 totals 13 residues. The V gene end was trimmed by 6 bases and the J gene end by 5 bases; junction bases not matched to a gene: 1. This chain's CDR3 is CASRGQGAYGYTF. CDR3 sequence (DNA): TGTGCCAGCAGGGGACAGGGGGCTTATGGCTACACCTTC.

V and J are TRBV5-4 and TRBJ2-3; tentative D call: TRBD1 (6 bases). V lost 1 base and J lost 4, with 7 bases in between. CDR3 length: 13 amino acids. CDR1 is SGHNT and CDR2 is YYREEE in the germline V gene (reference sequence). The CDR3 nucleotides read TGTGCCAGCAGCTTGACAGGGCCAGATACGCAGTATTTT. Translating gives CASSLTGPDTQYF. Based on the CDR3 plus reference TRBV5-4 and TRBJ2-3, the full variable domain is ETGVTQSPTHLIKTRGQQVTLRCSSQSGHNTVSWYQQALGQGPQFIFQYYREEENGRGNFPPRFSGLQFPNYSSELNVNALELDDSALYLCASSLTGPDTQYFGPGTRLTVL.

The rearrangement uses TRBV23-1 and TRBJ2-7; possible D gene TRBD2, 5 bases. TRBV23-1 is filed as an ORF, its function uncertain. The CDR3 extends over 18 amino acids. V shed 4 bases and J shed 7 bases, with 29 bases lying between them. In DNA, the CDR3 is TGCGCCAGCAGTCCCGAAGAGGGCAGCGACCTCCTCTTGACAGAGCAGTACTTC. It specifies CASSPEEGSDLLLTEQYF.

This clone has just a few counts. CDR3 sequence: CASKGLPGMNTEAFF. CDR3 sequence (DNA): TGTGCCAGCAAGGGACTGCCGGGCATGAACACTGAAGCTTTCTTT. The V and J genes are TRBV5-4 and TRBJ1-1; D may be TRBD1 (5 bases). V was shortened by 6 bases and J by 0 bases, with 15 bases between the two germline ends. Germline CDR1 SGHNT, CDR2 YYREEE (reference sequence). The CDR3 contains 15 residues.

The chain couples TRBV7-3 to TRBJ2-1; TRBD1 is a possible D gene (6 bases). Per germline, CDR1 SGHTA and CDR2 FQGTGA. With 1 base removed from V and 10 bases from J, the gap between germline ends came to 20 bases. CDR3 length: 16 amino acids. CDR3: CASSLRRAGPGVEQFF. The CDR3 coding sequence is TGTGCCAGCAGCTTAAGAAGGGCAGGCCCAGGGGTCGAGCAGTTCTTC.

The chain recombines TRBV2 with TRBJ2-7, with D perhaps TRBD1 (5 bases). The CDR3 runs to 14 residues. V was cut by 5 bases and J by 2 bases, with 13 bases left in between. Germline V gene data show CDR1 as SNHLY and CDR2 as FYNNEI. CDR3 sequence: CASSQAGRTYEQYF. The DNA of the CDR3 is TGTGCCAGCAGTCAGGCAGGGCGCACCTACGAGCAGTACTTC.

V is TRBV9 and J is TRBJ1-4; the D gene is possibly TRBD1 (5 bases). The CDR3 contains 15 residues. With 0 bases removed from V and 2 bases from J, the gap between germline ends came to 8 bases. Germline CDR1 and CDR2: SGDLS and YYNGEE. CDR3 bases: TGTGCCAGCAGCGTAGGGGCAGGGACTAATGAAAAACTGTTTTTT. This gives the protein CASSVGAGTNEKLFF.

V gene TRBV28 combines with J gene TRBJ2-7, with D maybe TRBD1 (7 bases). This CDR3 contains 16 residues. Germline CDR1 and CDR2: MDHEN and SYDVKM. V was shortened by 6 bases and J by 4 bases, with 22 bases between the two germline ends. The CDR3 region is CASSHPPGRGDYEQYF. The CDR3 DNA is TGTGCCAGCAGCCACCCTCCTGGCAGGGGGGATTACGAGCAGTACTTC. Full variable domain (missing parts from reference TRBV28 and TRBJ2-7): DVKVTQSSRYLVKRTGEKVFLECVQDMDHENMFWYRQDPGLGLRLIYFSYDVKMKEKGDIPEGYSVSREKKERFSLILESASTNQTSMYLCASSHPPGRGDYEQYFGPGTRLTVT.

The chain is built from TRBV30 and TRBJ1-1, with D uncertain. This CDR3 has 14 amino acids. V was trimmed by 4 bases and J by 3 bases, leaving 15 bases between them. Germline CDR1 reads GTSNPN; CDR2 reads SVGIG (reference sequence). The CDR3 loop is CAWNSPSIYTEAFF. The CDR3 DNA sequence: TGTGCCTGGAACTCACCATCTATCTACACTGAAGCTTTCTTT.

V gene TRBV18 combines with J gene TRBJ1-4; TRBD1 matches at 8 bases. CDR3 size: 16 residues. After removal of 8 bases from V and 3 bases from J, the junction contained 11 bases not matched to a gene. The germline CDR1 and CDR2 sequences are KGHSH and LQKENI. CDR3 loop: CASRKSGQGANEKLFF. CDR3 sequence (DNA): TGTGCCAGCCGGAAAAGTGGACAGGGTGCTAATGAAAAACTGTTTTTT.

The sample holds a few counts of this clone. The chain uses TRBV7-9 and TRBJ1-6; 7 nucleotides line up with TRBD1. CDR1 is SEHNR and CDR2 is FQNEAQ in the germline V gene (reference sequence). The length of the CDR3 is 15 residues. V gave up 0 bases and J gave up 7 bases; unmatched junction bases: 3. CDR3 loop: CASSLAGGTNSPLHF. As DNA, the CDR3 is TGTGCCAGCAGCTTAGCAGGGGGCACAAATTCACCCCTCCACTTT.

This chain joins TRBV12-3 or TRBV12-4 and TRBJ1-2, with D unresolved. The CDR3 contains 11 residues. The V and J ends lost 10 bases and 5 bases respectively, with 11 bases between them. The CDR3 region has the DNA TGTGCCATCCTAGCCGGGTATGGCTACACCTTC. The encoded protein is CAILAGYGYTF.

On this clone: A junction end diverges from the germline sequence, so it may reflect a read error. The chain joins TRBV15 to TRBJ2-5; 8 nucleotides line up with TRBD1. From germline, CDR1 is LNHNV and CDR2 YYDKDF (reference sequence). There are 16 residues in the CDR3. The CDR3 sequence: CATSRGVRGHGETQYF. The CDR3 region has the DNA TGTGCCACCAGTAGAGGGGTCAGGGGGCATGGGGAGACCCAGTACTTC.

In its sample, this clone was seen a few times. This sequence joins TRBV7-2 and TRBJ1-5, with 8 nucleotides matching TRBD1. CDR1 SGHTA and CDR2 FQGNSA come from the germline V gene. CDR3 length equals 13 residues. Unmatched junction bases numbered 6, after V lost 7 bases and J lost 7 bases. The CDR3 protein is CASTPGGRQPQHF. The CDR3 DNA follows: TGTGCCAGCACACCAGGGGGCAGGCAGCCCCAGCATTTT.